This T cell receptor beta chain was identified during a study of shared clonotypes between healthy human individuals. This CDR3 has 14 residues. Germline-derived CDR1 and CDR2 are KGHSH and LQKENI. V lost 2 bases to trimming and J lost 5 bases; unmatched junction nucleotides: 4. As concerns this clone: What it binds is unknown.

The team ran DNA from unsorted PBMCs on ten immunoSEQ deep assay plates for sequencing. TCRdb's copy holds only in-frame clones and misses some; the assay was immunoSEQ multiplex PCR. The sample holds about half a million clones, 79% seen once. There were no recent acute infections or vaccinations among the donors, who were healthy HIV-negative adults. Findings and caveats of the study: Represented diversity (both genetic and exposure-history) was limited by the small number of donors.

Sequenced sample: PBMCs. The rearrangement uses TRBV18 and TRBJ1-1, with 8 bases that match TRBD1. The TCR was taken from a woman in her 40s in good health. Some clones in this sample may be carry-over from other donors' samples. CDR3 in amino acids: CASSPATGETEAFF. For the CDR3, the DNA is TGTGCCAGCTCACCAGCGACAGGGGAGACTGAAGCTTTCTTT.